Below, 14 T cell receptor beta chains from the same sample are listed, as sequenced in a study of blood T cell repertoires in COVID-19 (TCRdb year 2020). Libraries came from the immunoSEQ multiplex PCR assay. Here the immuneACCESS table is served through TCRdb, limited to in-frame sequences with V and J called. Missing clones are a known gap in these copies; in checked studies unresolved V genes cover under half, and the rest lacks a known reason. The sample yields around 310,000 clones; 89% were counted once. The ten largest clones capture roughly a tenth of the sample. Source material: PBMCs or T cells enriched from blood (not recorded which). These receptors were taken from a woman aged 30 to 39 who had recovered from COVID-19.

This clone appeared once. The CDR3 DNA reads as TGTGCCAGCAGCTTAACTGCGGGAGGCACCGGGGAGCTGTTTTTT. This translates into CASSLTAGGTGELFF. V usage is TRBV7-3 and J usage is TRBJ2-2, with 8 positions matching TRBD2. CDR1 SGHTA and CDR2 FQGTGA come from the germline V gene. The V segment lost 0 bases and the J segment 4 bases; nucleotides outside the gene matches: 1. The CDR3 runs 15 residues.

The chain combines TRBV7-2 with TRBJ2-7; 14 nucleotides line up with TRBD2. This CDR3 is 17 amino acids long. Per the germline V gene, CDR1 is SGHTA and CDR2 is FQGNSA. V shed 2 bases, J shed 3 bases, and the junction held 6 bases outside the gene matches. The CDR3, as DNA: TGTGCCAGCAGCTTATCGACTAGCGGGAGGGGTCACTACGAGCAGTACTTC. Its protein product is CASSLSTSGRGHYEQYF.

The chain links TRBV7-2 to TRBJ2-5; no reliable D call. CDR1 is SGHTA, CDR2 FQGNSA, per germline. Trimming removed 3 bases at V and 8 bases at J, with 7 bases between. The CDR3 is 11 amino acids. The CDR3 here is CASSFGPTQYF. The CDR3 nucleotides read TGTGCCAGCAGCTTTGGGCCCACCCAGTACTTC.

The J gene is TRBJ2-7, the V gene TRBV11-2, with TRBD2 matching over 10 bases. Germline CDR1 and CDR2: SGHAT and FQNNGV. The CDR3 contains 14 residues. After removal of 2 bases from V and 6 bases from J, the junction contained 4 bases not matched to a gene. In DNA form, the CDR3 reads TGTGCCAGCAGCTTAAGCGGGAGGGCCGCCGAGCAGTACTTC. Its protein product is CASSLSGRAAEQYF.

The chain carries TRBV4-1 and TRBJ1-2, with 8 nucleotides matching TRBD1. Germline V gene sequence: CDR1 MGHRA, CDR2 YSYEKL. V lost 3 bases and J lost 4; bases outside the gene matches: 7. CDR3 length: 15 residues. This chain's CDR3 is CASSQVQGDFYGYTF. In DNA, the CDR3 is TGCGCCAGCAGCCAGGTACAGGGGGATTTCTATGGCTACACCTTC.

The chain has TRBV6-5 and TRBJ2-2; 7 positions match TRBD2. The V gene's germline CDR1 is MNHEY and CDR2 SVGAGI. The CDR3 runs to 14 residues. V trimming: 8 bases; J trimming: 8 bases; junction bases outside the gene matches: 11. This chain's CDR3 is CASDLGLVGGELFF. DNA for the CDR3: TGTGCCAGCGATCTCGGACTAGTCGGTGGGGAGCTGTTTTTT.

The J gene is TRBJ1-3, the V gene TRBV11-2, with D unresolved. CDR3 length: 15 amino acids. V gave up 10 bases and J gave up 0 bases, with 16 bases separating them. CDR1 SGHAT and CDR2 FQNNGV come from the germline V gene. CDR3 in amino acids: CATLGLNLSGNTIYF. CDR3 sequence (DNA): TGTGCCACCCTTGGACTCAATCTCTCTGGAAACACCATATATTTT.

CDR3 in amino acids: CASNGLGQHNEQFF. CDR3 coding DNA: TGTGCCAGCAACGGACTAGGACAGCACAATGAGCAGTTCTTC. The chain employs TRBV6-5 and TRBJ2-1; a possible D gene is TRBD2 (7 bases). This CDR3 comprises 14 residues. Trimming took 7 bases from V and 5 from J, leaving 15 bases between them. Germline V gives CDR1 MNHEY, CDR2 SVGAGI.

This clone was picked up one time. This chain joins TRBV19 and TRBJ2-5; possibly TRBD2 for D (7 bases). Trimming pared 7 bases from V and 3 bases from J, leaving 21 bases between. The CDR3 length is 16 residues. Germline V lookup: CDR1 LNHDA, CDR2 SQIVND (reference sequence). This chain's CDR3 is CASTKGRGPGEETQYF. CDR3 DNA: TGTGCCAGTACCAAGGGGCGGGGGCCAGGGGAAGAGACCCAGTACTTC.

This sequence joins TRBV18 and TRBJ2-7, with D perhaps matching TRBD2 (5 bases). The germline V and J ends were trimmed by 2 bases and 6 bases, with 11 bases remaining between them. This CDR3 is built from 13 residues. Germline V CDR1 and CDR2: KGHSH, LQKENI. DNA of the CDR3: TGTGCCAGCTCACCAATGGACTTCGGCGAGCAGTACTTC. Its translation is CASSPMDFGEQYF.

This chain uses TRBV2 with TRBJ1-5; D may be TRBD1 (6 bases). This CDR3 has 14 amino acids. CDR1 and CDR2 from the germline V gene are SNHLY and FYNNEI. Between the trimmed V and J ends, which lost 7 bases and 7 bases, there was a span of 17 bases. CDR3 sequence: CASTRTGNTQPQHF. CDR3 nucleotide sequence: TGTGCCAGCACCCGAACAGGGAATACCCAGCCCCAGCATTTT.

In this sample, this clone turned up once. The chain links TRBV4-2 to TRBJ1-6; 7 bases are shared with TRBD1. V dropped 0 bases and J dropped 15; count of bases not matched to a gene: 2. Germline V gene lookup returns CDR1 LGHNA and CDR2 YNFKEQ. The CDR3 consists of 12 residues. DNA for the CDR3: TGTGCCAGCAGCCAAGAGACAGGGATCCTCCACTTT. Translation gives CASSQETGILHF.

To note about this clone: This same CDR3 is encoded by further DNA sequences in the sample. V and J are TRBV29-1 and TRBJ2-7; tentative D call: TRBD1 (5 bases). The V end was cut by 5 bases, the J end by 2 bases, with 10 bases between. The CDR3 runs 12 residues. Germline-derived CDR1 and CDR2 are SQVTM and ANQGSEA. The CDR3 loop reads CSVRGSTYEQYF. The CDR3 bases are TGCAGCGTTAGGGGCTCGACCTACGAGCAGTACTTC.

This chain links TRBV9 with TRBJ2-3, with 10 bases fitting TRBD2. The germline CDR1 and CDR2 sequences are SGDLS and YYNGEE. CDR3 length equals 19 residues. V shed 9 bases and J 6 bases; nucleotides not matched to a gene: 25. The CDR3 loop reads CATSEGPSGSIWGQDTQYF. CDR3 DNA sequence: TGTGCCACCTCAGAGGGACCTAGCGGGAGCATCTGGGGTCAGGATACGCAGTATTTT. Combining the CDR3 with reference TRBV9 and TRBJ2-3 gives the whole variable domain DSGVTQTPKHLITATGQRVTLRCSPRSGDLSVYWYQQSLDQGLQFLIQYYNGEERAKGNILERFSAQQFPDLHSELNLSSLELGDSALYFCATSEGPSGSIWGQDTQYFGPGTRLTVL.